This section outlines one T cell receptor (beta chain) sequence together with its context. Its antigen is undetermined. This record belongs to a study of T cell repertoires in cytomegalovirus infection. The overall study: A matching HLA type, together with CMV infection, was signaled by public TCR beta signatures.

Trimming stripped 5 bases from V and 3 bases from J, with 22 bases between. The CDR3 is 16 amino acids. CDR1 and CDR2 (germline): SQVTM, ANQGSEA. TCRdb analysed the reads with MiXCR anew, one entry per CDR3 protein. The sample holds approximately 700,000 distinct CDR3 sequences, roughly a third seen once. Study-wide points: Dominant in the ex vivo response were TCR beta clonotypes restricted by HLA-C and specific for CMV.

This clonotype was obtained from a human donor in good health (CMV status not recorded). Some clones in this sample may be carry-over from other donors' samples. Source material: PBMCs. This chain connects TRBV29-1 to TRBJ1-1, with D uncertain. This chain's CDR3 is CSVYTGHYPRDTEAFF. The CDR3 nucleotides read TGCAGCGTTTACACGGGCCACTACCCTAGGGACACTGAAGCTTTCTTT.